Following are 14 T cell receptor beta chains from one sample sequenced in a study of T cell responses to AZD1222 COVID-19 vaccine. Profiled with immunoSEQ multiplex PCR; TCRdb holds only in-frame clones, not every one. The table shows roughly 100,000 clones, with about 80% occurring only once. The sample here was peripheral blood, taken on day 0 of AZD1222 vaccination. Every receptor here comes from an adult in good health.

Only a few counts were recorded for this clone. In DNA, the CDR3 is TGCGCCAGCAGCCATTCCTCTCATTACGAGCAGTACTTC. As protein: CASSHSSHYEQYF. The chain links TRBV5-1 to TRBJ2-7, with D unresolved. The CDR3 loop spans 13 amino acids. V was cut by 4 bases and J by 4 bases, with 12 bases left in between. The germline gives CDR1 SGHRS, CDR2 YFSETQ.

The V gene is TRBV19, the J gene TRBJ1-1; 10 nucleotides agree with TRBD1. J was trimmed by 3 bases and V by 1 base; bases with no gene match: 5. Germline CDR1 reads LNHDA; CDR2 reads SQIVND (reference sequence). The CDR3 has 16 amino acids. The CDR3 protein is CASSIGPGQGYTEAFF. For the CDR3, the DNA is TGTGCCAGTAGTATAGGCCCGGGACAGGGGTACACTGAAGCTTTCTTT.

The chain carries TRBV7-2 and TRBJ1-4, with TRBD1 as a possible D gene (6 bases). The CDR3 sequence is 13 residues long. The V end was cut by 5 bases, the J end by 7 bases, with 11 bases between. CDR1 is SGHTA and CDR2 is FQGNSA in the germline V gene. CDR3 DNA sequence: TGTGCCAGCAGCCTGGGCAGGGGTGAAAAACTGTTTTTT. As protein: CASSLGRGEKLFF.

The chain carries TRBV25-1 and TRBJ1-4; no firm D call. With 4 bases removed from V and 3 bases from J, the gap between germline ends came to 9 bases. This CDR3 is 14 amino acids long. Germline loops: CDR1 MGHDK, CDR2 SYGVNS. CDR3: CASSVHGPNEKLFF. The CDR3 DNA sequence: TGTGCCAGCAGTGTACACGGCCCTAATGAAAAACTGTTTTTT.

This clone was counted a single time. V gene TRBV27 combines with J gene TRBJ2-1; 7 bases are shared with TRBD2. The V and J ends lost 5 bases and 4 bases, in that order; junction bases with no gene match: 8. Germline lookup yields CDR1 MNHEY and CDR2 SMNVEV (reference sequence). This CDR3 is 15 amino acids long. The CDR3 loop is CASSIGTTLYNEQFF. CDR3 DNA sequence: TGTGCCAGCAGTATCGGGACTACGCTATACAATGAGCAGTTCTTC.

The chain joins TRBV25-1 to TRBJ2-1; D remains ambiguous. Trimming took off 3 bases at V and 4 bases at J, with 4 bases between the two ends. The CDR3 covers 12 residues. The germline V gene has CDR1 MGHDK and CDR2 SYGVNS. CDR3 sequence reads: CASSEPYNEQFF. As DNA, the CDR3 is TGTGCCAGCAGTGAGCCATACAATGAGCAGTTCTTC.

The CDR3 DNA sequence: TGTGCCAGCAGTTTACGGCGGGACAGCTCAGGGCCCGGTAATTCACCCCTCCACTTT. Amino acid sequence: CASSLRRDSSGPGNSPLHF. The chain is built from TRBV28 and TRBJ1-6; 7 bases fit TRBD1. The CDR3 length is 19 residues. V was pared by 2 bases and J by 6 bases, with 16 bases of the junction left unmatched. Germline loops: CDR1 MDHEN, CDR2 SYDVKM.

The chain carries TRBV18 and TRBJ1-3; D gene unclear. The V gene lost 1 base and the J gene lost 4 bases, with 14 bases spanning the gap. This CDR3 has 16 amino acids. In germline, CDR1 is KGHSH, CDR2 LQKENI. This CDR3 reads CASSPLEAGAGNTIYF. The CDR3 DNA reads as TGTGCCAGCTCACCACTCGAGGCAGGCGCGGGAAACACCATATATTTT.

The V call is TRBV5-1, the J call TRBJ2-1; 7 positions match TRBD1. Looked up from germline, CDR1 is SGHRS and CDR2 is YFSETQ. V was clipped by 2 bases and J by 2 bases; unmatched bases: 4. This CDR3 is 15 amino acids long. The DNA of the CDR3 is TGCGCCAGCAGCTTTTCTGGGACAGCCTACAATGAGCAGTTCTTC. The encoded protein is CASSFSGTAYNEQFF.

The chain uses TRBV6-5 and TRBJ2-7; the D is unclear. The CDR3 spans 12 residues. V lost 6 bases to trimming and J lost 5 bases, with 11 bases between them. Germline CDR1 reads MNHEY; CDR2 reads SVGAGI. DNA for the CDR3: TGTGCCAGCAGCCACTCGGTCCACGAGCAGTACTTC. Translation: CASSHSVHEQYF.

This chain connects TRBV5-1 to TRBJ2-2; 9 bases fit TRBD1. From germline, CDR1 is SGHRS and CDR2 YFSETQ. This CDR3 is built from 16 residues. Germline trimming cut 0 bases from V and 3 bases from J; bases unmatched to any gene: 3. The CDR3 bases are TGCGCCAGCAGCTTGGACAGGACAGGGGACACCGGGGAGCTGTTTTTT. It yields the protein CASSLDRTGDTGELFF.

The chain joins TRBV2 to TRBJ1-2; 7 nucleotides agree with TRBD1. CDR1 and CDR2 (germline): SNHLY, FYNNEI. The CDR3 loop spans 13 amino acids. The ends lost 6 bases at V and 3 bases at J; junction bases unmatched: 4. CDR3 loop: CASRETGHYGYTF. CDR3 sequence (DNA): TGTGCCAGCAGGGAGACAGGGCACTATGGCTACACCTTC. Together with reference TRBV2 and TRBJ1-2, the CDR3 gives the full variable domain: EPEVTQTPSHQVTQMGQEVILRCVPISNHLYFYWYRQILGQKVEFLVSFYNNEISEKSEIFDDQFSVERPDGSNFTLKIRSTKLEDSAMYFCASRETGHYGYTFGSGTRLTVV.

In DNA, the CDR3 is TGTGCCAGTAGTAAGAGGGCGAGCTCCTACGAGCAGTACTTC. Translating gives CASSKRASSYEQYF. The chain employs TRBV19 and TRBJ2-7, with a weak D call TRBD2 (5 bases). CDR3 length: 14 amino acids. Germline V gene lookup returns CDR1 LNHDA and CDR2 SQIVND (reference sequence). V lost 4 bases and J lost 0, with 10 bases in between. The whole variable domain, filled in from reference TRBV19 and TRBJ2-7, reads DGGITQSPKYLFRKEGQNVTLSCEQNLNHDAMYWYRQDPGQGLRLIYYSQIVNDFQKGDIAEGYSVSREKKESFPLTVTSAQKNPTAFYLCASSKRASSYEQYFGPGTRLTVT.

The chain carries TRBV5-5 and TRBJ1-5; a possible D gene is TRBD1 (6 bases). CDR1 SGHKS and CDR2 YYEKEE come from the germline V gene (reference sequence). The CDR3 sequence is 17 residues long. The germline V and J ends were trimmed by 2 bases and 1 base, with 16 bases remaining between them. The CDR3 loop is CASSFGSGEASNQPQHF. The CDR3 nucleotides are TGTGCCAGCAGCTTTGGTTCAGGGGAGGCGAGCAATCAGCCCCAGCATTTT.